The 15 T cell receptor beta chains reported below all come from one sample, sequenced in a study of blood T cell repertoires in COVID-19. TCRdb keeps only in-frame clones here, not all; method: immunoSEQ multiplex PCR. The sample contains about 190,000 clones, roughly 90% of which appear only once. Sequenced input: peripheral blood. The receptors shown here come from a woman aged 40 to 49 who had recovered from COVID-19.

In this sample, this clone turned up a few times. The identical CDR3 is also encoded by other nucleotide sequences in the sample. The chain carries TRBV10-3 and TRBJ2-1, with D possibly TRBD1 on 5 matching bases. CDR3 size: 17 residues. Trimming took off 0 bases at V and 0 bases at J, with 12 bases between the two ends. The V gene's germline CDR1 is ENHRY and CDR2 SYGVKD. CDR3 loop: CAISESGRQSSYNEQFF. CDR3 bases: TGTGCCATCAGTGAGTCGGGGCGGCAGAGCTCCTACAATGAGCAGTTCTTC.

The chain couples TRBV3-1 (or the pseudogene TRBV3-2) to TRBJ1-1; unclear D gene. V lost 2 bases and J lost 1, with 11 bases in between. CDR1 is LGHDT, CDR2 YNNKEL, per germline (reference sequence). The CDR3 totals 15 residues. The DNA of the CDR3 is TGTGCCAGCAGCCAAAAGGTCAGGCCGAACACTGAAGCTTTCTTT. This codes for CASSQKVRPNTEAFF.

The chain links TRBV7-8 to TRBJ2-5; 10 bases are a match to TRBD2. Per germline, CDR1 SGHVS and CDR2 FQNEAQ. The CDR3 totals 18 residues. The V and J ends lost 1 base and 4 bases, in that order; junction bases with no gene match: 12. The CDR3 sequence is CASSLGPSGSLVGETQYF. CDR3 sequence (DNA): TGTGCCAGCAGCTTAGGGCCTAGCGGGAGTCTCGTGGGAGAGACCCAGTACTTC.

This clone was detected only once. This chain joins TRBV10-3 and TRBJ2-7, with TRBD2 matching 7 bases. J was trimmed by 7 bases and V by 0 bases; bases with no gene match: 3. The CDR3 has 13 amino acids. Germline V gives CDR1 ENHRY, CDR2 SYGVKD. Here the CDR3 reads CAISESWGGEQYF. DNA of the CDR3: TGTGCCATCAGTGAGTCTTGGGGGGGTGAGCAGTACTTC.

In DNA form, the CDR3 reads TGCGCCAGCAGCCAAGGGGCGGGAGGCACAGATACGCAGTATTTT. It specifies CASSQGAGGTDTQYF. The chain has TRBV4-3 and TRBJ2-3, with 7 bases aligning to TRBD2. The CDR3 sequence is 15 residues long. V shed 1 base and J 1 base; nucleotides not matched to a gene: 2. Germline V gene data show CDR1 as LGHNA and CDR2 as YSLEER.

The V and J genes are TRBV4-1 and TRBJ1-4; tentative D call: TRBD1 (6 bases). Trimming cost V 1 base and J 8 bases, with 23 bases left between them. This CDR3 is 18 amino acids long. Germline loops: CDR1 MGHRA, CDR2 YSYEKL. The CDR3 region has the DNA TGCGCCAGCAGCCAAGCAAGGGACCGGGACAAGGGCGTAGAAAAACTGTTTTTT. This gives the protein CASSQARDRDKGVEKLFF.

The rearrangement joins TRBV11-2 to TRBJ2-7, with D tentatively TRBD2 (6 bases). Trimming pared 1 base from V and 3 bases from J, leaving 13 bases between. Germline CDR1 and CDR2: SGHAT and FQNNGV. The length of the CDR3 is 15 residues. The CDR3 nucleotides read TGTGCCAGCAGCTTAGCGGGAGTATTTGGCTACGAGCAGTACTTC. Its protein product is CASSLAGVFGYEQYF.

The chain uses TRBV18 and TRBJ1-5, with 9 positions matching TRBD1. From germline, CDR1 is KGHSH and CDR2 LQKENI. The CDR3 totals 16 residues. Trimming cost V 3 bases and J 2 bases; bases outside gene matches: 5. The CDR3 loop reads CASSPGTGIRNQPQHF. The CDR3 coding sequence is TGTGCCAGCTCACCGGGGACAGGGATTCGCAATCAGCCCCAGCATTTT.

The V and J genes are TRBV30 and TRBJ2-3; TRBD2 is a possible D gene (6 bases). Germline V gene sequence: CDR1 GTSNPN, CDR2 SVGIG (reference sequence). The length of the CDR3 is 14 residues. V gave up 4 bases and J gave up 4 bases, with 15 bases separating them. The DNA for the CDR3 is TGTGCCTGGAAACGACTAGTTTTCTCAGATACGCAGTATTTT. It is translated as CAWKRLVFSDTQYF.

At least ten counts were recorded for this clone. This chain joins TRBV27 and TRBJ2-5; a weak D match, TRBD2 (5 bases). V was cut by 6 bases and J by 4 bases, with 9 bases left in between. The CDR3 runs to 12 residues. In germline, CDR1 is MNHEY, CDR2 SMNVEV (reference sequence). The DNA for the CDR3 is TGTGCCAGCAGCCAACTAGGAGAGACCCAGTACTTC. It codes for CASSQLGETQYF.

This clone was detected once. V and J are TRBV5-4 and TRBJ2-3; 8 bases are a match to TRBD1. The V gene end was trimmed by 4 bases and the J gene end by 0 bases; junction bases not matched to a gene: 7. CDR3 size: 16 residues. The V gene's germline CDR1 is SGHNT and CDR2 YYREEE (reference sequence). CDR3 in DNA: TGTGCCAGCAGCCTAAGGGACAGGCTAAGCACAGATACGCAGTATTTT. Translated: CASSLRDRLSTDTQYF.

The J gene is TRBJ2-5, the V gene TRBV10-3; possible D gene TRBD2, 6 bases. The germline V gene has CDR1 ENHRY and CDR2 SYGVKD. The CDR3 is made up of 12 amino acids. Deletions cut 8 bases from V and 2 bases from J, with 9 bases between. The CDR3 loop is CAIGGTQETQYF. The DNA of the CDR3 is TGTGCCATCGGGGGGACTCAAGAGACCCAGTACTTC.

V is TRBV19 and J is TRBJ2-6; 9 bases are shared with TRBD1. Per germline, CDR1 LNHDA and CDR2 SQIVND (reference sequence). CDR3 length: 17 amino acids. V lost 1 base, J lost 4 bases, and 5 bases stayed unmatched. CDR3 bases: TGTGCCAGTAGTATAGGACAGGGGGTAGCCGGGGCCAACGTCCTGACTTTC. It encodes CASSIGQGVAGANVLTF.

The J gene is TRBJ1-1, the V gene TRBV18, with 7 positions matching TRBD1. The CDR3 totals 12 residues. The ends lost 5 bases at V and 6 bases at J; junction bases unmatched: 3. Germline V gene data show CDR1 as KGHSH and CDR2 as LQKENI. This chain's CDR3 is CASSRGQSEAFF. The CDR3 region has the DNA TGTGCCAGCTCAAGGGGACAGTCTGAAGCTTTCTTT.

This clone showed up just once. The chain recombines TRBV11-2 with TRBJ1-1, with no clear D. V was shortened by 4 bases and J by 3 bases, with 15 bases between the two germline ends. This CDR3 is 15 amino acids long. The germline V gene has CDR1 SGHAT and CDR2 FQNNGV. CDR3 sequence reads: CASSSPLRTDTEAFF. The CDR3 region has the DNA TGTGCCAGCAGCTCGCCGCTGCGTACAGACACTGAAGCTTTCTTT.